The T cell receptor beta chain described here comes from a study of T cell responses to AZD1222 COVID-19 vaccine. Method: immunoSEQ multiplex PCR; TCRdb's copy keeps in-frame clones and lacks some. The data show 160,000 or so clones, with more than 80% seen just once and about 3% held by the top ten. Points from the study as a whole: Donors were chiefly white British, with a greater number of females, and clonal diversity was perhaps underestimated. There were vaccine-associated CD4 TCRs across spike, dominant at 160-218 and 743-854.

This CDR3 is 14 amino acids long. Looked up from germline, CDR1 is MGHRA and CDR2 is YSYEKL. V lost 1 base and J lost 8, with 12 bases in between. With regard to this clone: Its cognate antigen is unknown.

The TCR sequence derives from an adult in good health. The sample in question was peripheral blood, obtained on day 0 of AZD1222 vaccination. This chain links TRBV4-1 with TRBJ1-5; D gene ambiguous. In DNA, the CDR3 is TGCGCCAGCAGCCAAGGACTTCCCGGGGAGCCCCAGCATTTT. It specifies CASSQGLPGEPQHF.